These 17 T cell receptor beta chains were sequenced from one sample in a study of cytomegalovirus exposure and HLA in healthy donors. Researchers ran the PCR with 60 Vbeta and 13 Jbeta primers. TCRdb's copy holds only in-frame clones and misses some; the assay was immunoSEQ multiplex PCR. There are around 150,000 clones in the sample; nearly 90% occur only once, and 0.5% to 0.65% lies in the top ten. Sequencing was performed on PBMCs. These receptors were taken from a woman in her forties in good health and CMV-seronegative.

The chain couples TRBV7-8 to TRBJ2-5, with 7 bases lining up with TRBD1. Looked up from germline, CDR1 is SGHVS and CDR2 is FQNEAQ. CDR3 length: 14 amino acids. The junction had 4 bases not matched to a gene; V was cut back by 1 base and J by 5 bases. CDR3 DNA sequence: TGTGCCAGCAGCTTAGGACAGGGAGACGAGACCCAGTACTTC. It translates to CASSLGQGDETQYF.

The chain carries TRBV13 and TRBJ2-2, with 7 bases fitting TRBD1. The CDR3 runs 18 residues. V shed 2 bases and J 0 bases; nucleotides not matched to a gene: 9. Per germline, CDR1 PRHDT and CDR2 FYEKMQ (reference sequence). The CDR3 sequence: CASSLTDRYTTNTGELFF. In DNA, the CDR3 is TGTGCCAGCAGCTTAACGGACAGGTATACCACGAACACCGGGGAGCTGTTTTTT.

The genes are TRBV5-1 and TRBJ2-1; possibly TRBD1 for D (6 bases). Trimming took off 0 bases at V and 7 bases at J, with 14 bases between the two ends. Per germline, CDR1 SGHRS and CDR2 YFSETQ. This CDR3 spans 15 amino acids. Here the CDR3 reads CASSLGAITGNEQFF. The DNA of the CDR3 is TGCGCCAGCAGCTTGGGCGCTATAACAGGGAATGAGCAGTTCTTC.

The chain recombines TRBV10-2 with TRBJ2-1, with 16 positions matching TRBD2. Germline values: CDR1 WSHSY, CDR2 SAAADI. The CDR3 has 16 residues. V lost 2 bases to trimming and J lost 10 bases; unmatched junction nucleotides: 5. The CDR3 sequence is CASSEAGLAGGGEQFF. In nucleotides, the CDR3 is TGCGCCAGCAGTGAGGCGGGACTAGCGGGAGGGGGCGAGCAGTTCTTC.

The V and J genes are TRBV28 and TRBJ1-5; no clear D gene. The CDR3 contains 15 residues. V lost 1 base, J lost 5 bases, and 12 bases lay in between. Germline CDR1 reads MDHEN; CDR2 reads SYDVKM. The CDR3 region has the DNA TGTGCCAGCAGTTTATTAGCTTTGTTAGATCAGCCCCAGCATTTT. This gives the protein CASSLLALLDQPQHF.

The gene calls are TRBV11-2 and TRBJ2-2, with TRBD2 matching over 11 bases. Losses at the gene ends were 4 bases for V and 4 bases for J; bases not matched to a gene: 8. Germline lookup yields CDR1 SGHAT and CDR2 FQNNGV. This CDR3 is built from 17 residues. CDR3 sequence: CASSYPLAGVVTGELFF. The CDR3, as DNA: TGTGCCAGCAGCTACCCACTAGCGGGAGTGGTCACCGGGGAGCTGTTTTTT.

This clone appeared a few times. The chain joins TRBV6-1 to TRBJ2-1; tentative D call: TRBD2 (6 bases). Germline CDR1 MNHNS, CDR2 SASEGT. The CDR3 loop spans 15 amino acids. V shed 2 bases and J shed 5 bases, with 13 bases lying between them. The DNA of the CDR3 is TGTGCCAGCAGTGAACCGGGACTCCAAAACAATGAGCAGTTCTTC. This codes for CASSEPGLQNNEQFF.

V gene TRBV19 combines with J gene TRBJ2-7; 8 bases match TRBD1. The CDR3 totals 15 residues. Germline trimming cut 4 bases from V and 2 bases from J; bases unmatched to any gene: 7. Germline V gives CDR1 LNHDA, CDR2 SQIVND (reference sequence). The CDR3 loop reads CASSTMGTGPYEQYF. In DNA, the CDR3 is TGTGCCAGTAGTACGATGGGGACAGGCCCCTACGAGCAGTACTTC.

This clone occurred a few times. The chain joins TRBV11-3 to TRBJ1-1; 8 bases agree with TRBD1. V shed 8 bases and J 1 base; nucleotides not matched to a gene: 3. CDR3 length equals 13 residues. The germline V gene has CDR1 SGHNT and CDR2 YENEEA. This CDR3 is CASQDRGNTEAFF. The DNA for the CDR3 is TGTGCCAGCCAAGACAGGGGGAACACTGAAGCTTTCTTT.

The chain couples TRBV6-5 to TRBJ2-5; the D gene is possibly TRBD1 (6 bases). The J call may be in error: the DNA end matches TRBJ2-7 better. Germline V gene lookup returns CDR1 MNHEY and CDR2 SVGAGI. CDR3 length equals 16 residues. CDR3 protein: CASSYLWGTSSYEQYF. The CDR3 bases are TGTGCCAGCAGTTACCTCTGGGGGACAAGCTCCTACGAGCAGTACTTC.

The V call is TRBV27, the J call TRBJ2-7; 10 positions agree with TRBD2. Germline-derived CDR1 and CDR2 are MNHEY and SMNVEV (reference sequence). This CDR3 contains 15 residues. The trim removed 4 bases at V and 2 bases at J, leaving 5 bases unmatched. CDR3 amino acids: CASSSWTSGTYEQYF. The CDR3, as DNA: TGTGCCAGCAGTTCCTGGACTAGCGGAACCTACGAGCAGTACTTC.

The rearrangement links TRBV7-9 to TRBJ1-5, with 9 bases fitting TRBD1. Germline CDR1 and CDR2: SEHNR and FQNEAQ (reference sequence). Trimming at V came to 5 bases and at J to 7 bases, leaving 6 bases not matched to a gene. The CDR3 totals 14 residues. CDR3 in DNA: TGTGCCAGCAGCACAACAGGGGGCACCCAGCCCCAGCATTTT. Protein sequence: CASSTTGGTQPQHF.

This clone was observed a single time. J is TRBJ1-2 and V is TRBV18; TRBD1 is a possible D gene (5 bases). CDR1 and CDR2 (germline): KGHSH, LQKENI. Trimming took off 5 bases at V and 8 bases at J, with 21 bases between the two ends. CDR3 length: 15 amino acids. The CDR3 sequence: CASSRDPTGVEGYTF. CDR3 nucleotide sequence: TGTGCCAGCTCAAGAGATCCCACGGGGGTAGAGGGCTACACCTTC. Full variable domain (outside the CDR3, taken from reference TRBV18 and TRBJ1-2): NAGVMQNPRHLVRRRGQEARLRCSPMKGHSHVYWYRQLPEEGLKFMVYLQKENIIDESGMPKERFSAEFPKEGPSILRIQQVVRGDSAAYFCASSRDPTGVEGYTFGSGTRLTVV.

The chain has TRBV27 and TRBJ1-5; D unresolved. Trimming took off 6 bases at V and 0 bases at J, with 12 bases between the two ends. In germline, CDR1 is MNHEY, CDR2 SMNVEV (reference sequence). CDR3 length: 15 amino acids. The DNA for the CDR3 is TGTGCCAGCAGGGCCTCATTTCTTAGCAATCAGCCCCAGCATTTT. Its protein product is CASRASFLSNQPQHF.

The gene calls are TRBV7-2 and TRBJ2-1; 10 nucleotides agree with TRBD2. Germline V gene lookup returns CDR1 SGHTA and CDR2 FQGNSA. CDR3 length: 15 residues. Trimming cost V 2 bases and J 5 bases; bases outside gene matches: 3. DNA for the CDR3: TGTGCCAGCAGCTTATTAGCGGGAGGTAACAATGAGCAGTTCTTC. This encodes CASSLLAGGNNEQFF.

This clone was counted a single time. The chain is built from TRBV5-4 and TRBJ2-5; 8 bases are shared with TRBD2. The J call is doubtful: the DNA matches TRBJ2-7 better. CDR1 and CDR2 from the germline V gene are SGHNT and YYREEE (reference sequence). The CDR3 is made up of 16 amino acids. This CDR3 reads CASSLGAGEAVYEQYF. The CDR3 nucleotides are TGTGCCAGCAGCTTAGGAGCGGGAGAGGCTGTGTACGAGCAGTACTTC.

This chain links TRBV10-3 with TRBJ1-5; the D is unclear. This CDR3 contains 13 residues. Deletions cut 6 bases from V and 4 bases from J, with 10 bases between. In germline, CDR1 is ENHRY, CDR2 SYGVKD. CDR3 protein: CAIRNGENQPQHF. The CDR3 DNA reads TGTGCCATCAGGAACGGAGAAAATCAGCCCCAGCATTTT.